The 30 T cell receptor beta chains below come from one sample, sequenced in a study of CD8 T cells in Susac syndrome. Reverse transcription of roughly 0.45 to 1 ug RNA used random hexamers. TCRdb fed the immunoSEQ multiplex PCR reads into MiXCR, producing one record per CDR3 protein. The sample has roughly 130,000 distinct CDR3 sequences; 90% to 95% are singletons. Source material: CD4+ T cells from PBMCs. The receptors originated from a human donor in good health.

Written as DNA, the CDR3 is TGTGCCAGCTCACCTCAGACGGGGGCGAACATTCAGTACTTC. It codes for CASSPQTGANIQYF. The V gene is TRBV18, the J gene TRBJ2-4; D possibly uses TRBD1 or TRBD2 (6 bases each). In germline, CDR1 is KGHSH, CDR2 LQKENI. V lost 3 bases and J lost 7, with 13 bases in between. The CDR3 sequence is 14 residues long.

The V and J genes are TRBV5-1 and TRBJ2-7; tentatively, D is TRBD1 (5 bases). Germline CDR1 is SGHRS and CDR2 is YFSETQ. The germline V and J ends were trimmed by 4 bases and 0 bases, with 14 bases remaining between them. The CDR3 spans 15 residues. This CDR3 reads CASSESAGHSYEQYF. The CDR3 nucleotides are TGCGCCAGCAGCGAATCGGCAGGGCACTCCTACGAGCAGTACTTC.

The V gene is TRBV7-9, the J gene TRBJ1-1; D uncertain. The V gene lost 5 bases and the J gene lost 0 bases, with 7 bases spanning the gap. This CDR3 comprises 13 residues. Germline V gene data show CDR1 as SEHNR and CDR2 as FQNEAQ (reference sequence). This chain's CDR3 is CASSLDMNTEAFF. The CDR3 DNA reads TGTGCCAGCAGCCTCGATATGAACACTGAAGCTTTCTTT.

The rearrangement links TRBV3-1 to TRBJ1-2, with a possible D match to TRBD1 (6 bases). The V gene's germline CDR1 is LGHDT and CDR2 YNNKEL (reference sequence). The ends were cut back, 0 bases at V and 3 bases at J, with 14 bases in the middle. The CDR3 consists of 16 residues. The CDR3, as DNA: TGTGCCAGCAGCCAAGATGTAAGGGGGATGGACTATGGCTACACCTTC. Its protein is CASSQDVRGMDYGYTF.

The chain joins TRBV4-1 to TRBJ2-1; D perhaps matches TRBD2 (6 bases). The CDR3 is 16 residues long. CDR1 is MGHRA and CDR2 is YSYEKL in the germline V gene. Trimming removed 4 bases at V and 4 bases at J, with 17 bases between. The CDR3 bases are TGCGCCAGCAGCCCGCCCGCCGGGAGCTTATACAATGAGCAGTTCTTC. This codes for CASSPPAGSLYNEQFF.

The chain employs TRBV2 and TRBJ2-5; D gene unclear. Germline V gene sequence: CDR1 SNHLY, CDR2 FYNNEI. CDR3 length: 15 residues. The V and J ends lost 0 bases and 1 base respectively, with 9 bases between them. The CDR3 here is CASSEALYLQETQYF. The CDR3 bases are TGTGCCAGCAGTGAAGCGCTTTACCTCCAAGAGACCCAGTACTTC.

This sequence joins TRBV18 and TRBJ1-1; the D is unclear. In germline, CDR1 is KGHSH, CDR2 LQKENI. The length of the CDR3 is 16 residues. V lost 5 bases to trimming and J lost 1 base, with 17 bases between them. CDR3 sequence: CASSNGAEHRNTEAFF. In DNA form, the CDR3 reads TGTGCCAGCTCAAACGGTGCTGAACACCGGAACACTGAAGCTTTCTTT.

The chain joins TRBV5-1 to TRBJ2-4; D is possibly TRBD2 (5 bases). The CDR3 is made up of 13 amino acids. V dropped 0 bases and J dropped 7 bases, with 8 bases sitting between them. Germline V gene data show CDR1 as SGHRS and CDR2 as YFSETQ. The CDR3 is CASSLGTGNIQYF. In DNA form, the CDR3 reads TGCGCCAGCAGCTTGGGGACTGGCAACATTCAGTACTTC.

V is TRBV7-2 and J is TRBJ1-5; D not certain. This CDR3 contains 16 residues. The V and J ends lost 5 bases and 1 base respectively, with 15 bases between them. Germline V gene sequence: CDR1 SGHTA, CDR2 FQGNSA. DNA for the CDR3: TGTGCCAGCAGCCCTCCGGGAGGCGGGAGCAATCAGCCCCAGCATTTT. This gives the protein CASSPPGGGSNQPQHF.

The chain has TRBV12-3 or TRBV12-4 and TRBJ2-7; D may correspond to TRBD1 or TRBD2 (6 bases each). V dropped 6 bases and J dropped 4 bases, with 16 bases sitting between them. The CDR3 is 14 residues long. The CDR3 DNA reads as TGTGCCAGCAGAGGGGGACTTCCACAATACGAGCAGTACTTC. This gives the protein CASRGGLPQYEQYF.

J is TRBJ2-7 and V is TRBV6-5; 8 bases are a match to TRBD1. The germline CDR1 and CDR2 sequences are MNHEY and SVGAGI. The CDR3 runs to 15 residues. The trim removed 0 bases at V and 4 bases at J, leaving 5 bases unmatched. CDR3 amino acids: CASSYSGTGEYEQYF. CDR3 DNA sequence: TGTGCCAGCAGTTACTCCGGGACAGGAGAGTACGAGCAGTACTTC.

The V call is TRBV6-2 or TRBV6-3, the J call TRBJ2-4, with 12 bases aligning to TRBD2. The CDR3 contains 14 residues. Germline values: CDR1 MNHEY, CDR2 SVGEGT. The J segment lost 12 bases and the V segment lost 0 bases, leaving 3 bases of the junction unmatched. The CDR3 loop reads CASSYSLAGGSQYF. DNA of the CDR3: TGTGCCAGCAGTTACTCCCTAGCGGGAGGGTCTCAGTACTTC.

The gene calls are TRBV27 and TRBJ2-6; D remains unclear. Germline V gene data show CDR1 as MNHEY and CDR2 as SMNVEV (reference sequence). V shed 5 bases and J shed 0 bases, with 8 bases lying between them. The CDR3 consists of 15 residues. This CDR3 reads CASSREISGANVLTF. For the CDR3, the DNA is TGTGCCAGCAGTCGTGAGATCTCTGGGGCCAACGTCCTGACTTTC.

The rearrangement joins TRBV29-1 to TRBJ2-1, with a tentative D call TRBD1 (5 bases). CDR1 and CDR2 from the germline V gene are SQVTM and ANQGSEA. This CDR3 is built from 13 residues. The V end lost 4 bases, the J end lost 5 bases, and 12 bases lay between the germline ends. Here the CDR3 reads CSVAGRVDNEQFF. The DNA for the CDR3 is TGCAGCGTTGCGGGCAGGGTCGACAATGAGCAGTTCTTC.

The rearrangement links TRBV7-9 to TRBJ2-6; the D gene could be TRBD1 or TRBD2 (5 bases each). Germline V gene sequence: CDR1 SEHNR, CDR2 FQNEAQ (reference sequence). The germline V and J ends were trimmed by 2 bases and 10 bases, with 18 bases remaining between them. The CDR3 consists of 16 residues. This chain's CDR3 is CASSLSGGTANNVLTF. CDR3 in DNA: TGTGCCAGCAGCTTATCGGGTGGGACGGCAAATAACGTCCTGACTTTC.

V and J are TRBV7-2 and TRBJ2-3; D is undetermined. The CDR3 is 14 residues long. V shed 2 bases and J shed 2 bases, with 8 bases lying between them. Germline CDR1 SGHTA, CDR2 FQGNSA. The CDR3 region is CASSLMWVTDTQYF. The CDR3 DNA is TGTGCCAGCAGCTTAATGTGGGTCACAGATACGCAGTATTTT.

J is TRBJ2-7 and V is TRBV7-9; D may be TRBD2 (5 bases). The V gene lost 2 bases and the J gene lost 4 bases, with 9 bases spanning the gap. CDR1 is SEHNR and CDR2 is FQNEAQ in the germline V gene (reference sequence). This CDR3 has 13 residues. The CDR3 sequence is CASSLLEGYEQYF. The DNA of the CDR3 is TGTGCCAGCAGCTTATTAGAGGGTTACGAGCAGTACTTC.

V gene TRBV5-6 combines with J gene TRBJ2-5; 8 bases agree with TRBD1. Unmatched junction bases numbered 8, after V lost 7 bases and J lost 3 bases. CDR1 is SGHDT and CDR2 is YYEEEE in the germline V gene. This CDR3 has 14 residues. CDR3 nucleotides: TGTGCCAGCGTACGACAGGGGACCGAAGAGACCCAGTACTTC. Translation gives CASVRQGTEETQYF.

The chain employs TRBV27 and TRBJ1-1, with no clear D. V gave up 3 bases and J gave up 0 bases, with 5 bases separating them. The germline V gene encodes CDR1 MNHEY and CDR2 SMNVEV (reference sequence). The CDR3 totals 13 residues. CDR3 region: CASSFVMNTEAFF. In nucleotides, the CDR3 is TGTGCCAGCAGTTTCGTTATGAACACTGAAGCTTTCTTT.

The rearrangement links TRBV27 to TRBJ1-5; TRBD1 is a possible D gene (6 bases). Germline CDR1 MNHEY, CDR2 SMNVEV (reference sequence). V was clipped by 3 bases and J by 7 bases, with 13 bases between them. The CDR3 loop spans 14 amino acids. The CDR3 nucleotides are TGTGCCAGCAGTTTGTACAGGGTTGGACAGCCCCAGCATTTT. It codes for CASSLYRVGQPQHF.

A single count supports this clonotype. The junction differs from germline at one of its ends, possibly a read error. The chain is built from TRBV6-1 and TRBJ1-3; D is unclear. In germline, CDR1 is MNHNS, CDR2 SASEGT. The CDR3 runs to 15 residues. CDR3 in DNA: TGTGCCAGCAGTCAAGACCGCTTCTCTGAAAACACCATATATTTT. It yields the protein CASSQDRFSENTIYF.

This chain links TRBV25-1 with TRBJ1-1; possibly TRBD1 for D (5 bases). CDR1 and CDR2 from the germline V gene are MGHDK and SYGVNS. CDR3 length: 15 residues. V lost 3 bases and J 1 base, leaving 12 bases between the germline ends. The CDR3 spells CASSEPGTANTEAFF. The CDR3 nucleotides read TGTGCCAGCAGTGAGCCCGGGACGGCGAACACTGAAGCTTTCTTT. Variable domain in full (rest from reference TRBV25-1 and TRBJ1-1): EADIYQTPRYLVIGTGKKITLECSQTMGHDKMYWYQQDPGMELHLIHYSYGVNSTEKGDLSSESTVSRIRTEHFPLTLESARPSHTSQYLCASSEPGTANTEAFFGQGTRLTVV.

The chain links TRBV10-2 to TRBJ2-7, with 11 bases fitting TRBD2. The CDR3 has 15 residues. V trimming: 8 bases; J trimming: 4 bases; junction bases outside the gene matches: 10. Looked up from germline, CDR1 is WSHSY and CDR2 is SAAADI. CDR3 bases: TGCGCCAGCGGCCCTAGCGGGAGGACCCGGTACGAGCAGTACTTC. It specifies CASGPSGRTRYEQYF.

The chain combines TRBV28 with TRBJ2-2; 7 bases fit TRBD2. V lost 3 bases to trimming and J lost 5 bases; unmatched junction nucleotides: 6. The V gene's germline CDR1 is MDHEN and CDR2 SYDVKM. The CDR3 is made up of 15 amino acids. The CDR3 sequence is CASSFRASGTGELFF. The CDR3 nucleotides are TGTGCCAGCAGTTTTAGGGCTAGCGGTACCGGGGAGCTGTTTTTT.

The J gene is TRBJ1-1, the V gene TRBV30, with D hard to call. Deletions cut 4 bases from V and 0 bases from J, with 6 bases between. This CDR3 contains 12 residues. The V gene's germline CDR1 is GTSNPN and CDR2 SVGIG (reference sequence). The CDR3 DNA reads TGTGCCTGGATAGGTCTGAACACTGAAGCTTTCTTT. This sequence encodes CAWIGLNTEAFF.

This chain connects TRBV24-1 to TRBJ2-5, with D perhaps assigned TRBD1 or TRBD2 (5 bases each). Germline assignment: CDR1 KGHDR and CDR2 SFDVKD. V lost 3 bases and J 6 bases, leaving 22 bases between the germline ends. The CDR3 has 17 amino acids. CDR3 in amino acids: CATSDPRGSTLGQTQYF. The CDR3 bases are TGTGCCACCAGTGATCCTCGGGGCAGTACCCTGGGGCAGACCCAGTACTTC.

The chain has TRBV5-1 and TRBJ2-1; 9 bases match TRBD2. CDR1 and CDR2 (germline): SGHRS, YFSETQ. CDR3 length equals 15 residues. V was pared by 5 bases and J by 2 bases, with 5 bases of the junction left unmatched. CDR3 in DNA: TGCGCCAGCAGACCCGGGACTAGCACCTACAATGAGCAGTTCTTC. It translates to CASRPGTSTYNEQFF.

The V and J genes are TRBV3-1 and TRBJ2-7; 8 nucleotides match TRBD1. V lost 6 bases to trimming and J lost 6 bases; unmatched junction nucleotides: 10. CDR1 and CDR2 (germline): LGHDT, YNNKEL (reference sequence). This CDR3 comprises 14 residues. The CDR3 DNA reads TGTGCCAGCAGTCGATCAGGGGGCAGGATCGAGCAGTACTTC. Translating it yields CASSRSGGRIEQYF.

V and J are TRBV7-9 and TRBJ2-2; D remains ambiguous. This CDR3 has 13 amino acids. Germline values: CDR1 SEHNR, CDR2 FQNEAQ (reference sequence). Between the trimmed V and J ends, which lost 2 bases and 6 bases, there was a span of 7 bases. CDR3 DNA: TGTGCCAGCAGCTTAACTTATGCCGGGGAGCTGTTTTTT. Amino acid sequence: CASSLTYAGELFF.

The CDR3 nucleotides read TGTGCCAGCAACCCCCCGCGGGGGAATGAGCAGTTCTTC. It codes for CASNPPRGNEQFF. The chain joins TRBV2 to TRBJ2-1; TRBD2 aligns across 7 bases. The length of the CDR3 is 13 residues. Germline CDR1 and CDR2: SNHLY and FYNNEI. V shed 7 bases, J shed 7 bases, and the junction held 7 bases outside the gene matches.